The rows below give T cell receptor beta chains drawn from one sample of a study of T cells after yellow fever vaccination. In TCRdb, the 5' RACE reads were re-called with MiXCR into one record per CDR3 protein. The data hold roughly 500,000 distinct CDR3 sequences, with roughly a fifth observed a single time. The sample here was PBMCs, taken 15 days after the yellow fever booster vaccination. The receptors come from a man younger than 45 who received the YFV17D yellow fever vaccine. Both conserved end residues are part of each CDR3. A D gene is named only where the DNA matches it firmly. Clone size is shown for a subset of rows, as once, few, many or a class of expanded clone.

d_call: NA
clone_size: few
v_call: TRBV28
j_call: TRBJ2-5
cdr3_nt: TGTGCCAGTCAAACCCCAGGGGAGACCCAGTACTTC
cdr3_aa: CASQTPGETQYF

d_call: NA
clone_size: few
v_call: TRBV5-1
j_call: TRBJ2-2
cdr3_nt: TGCGCCAGCAGCTTGGGGCCAACCGCGAACACCGGGGAGCTGTTTTTT
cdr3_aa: CASSLGPTANTGELFF

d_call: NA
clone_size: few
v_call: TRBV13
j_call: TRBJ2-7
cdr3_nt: TGTGCCAGCAGCTCACAGGGAAAGGGGCAGTACTTC
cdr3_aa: CASSSQGKGQYF

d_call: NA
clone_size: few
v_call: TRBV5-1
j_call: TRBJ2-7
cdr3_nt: TGCGCCAGCCGACCGGAGGGGGACTACGAGCAGTACTTC
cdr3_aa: CASRPEGDYEQYF

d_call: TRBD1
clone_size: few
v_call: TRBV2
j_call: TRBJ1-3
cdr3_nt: TGTGCCAGCTCCACAGGGGAGTCTGGAAACACCATATATTTT
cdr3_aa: CASSTGESGNTIYF

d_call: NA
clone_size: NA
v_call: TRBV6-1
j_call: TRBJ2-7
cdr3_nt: TGTGCCAGCAGTGTAGACAGGTTACTTTACGAGCAGTACTTC
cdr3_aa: CASSVDRLLYEQYF

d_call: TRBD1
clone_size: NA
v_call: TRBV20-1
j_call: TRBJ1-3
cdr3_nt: TGCAGTGCTGATGGACAGGGGAGCCCGTCTGGAAACACCATATATTTT
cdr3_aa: CSADGQGSPSGNTIYF

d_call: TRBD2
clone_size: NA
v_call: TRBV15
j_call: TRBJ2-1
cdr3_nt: TGTGCCACCAGCAGACCCAACCCGGGACTAGCGAAGAATGAGCAGTTCTTC
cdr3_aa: CATSRPNPGLAKNEQFF

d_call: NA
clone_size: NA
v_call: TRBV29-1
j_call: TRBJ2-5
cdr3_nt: TGCGTTGTTGGCCCGCAAGAGACCCAGTACTTC
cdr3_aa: CVVGPQETQYF

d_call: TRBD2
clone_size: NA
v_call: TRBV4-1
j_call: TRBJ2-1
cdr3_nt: TGCGCCAGCAGCCCCGGGAGGGGAGATGCGTACAATGAGCAGTTCTTC
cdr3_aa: CASSPGRGDAYNEQFF

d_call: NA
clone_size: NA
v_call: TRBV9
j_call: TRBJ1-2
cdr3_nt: TGTGCCAGCAGCGCCCTTCCGGGAATGTCCCCGGATGGCTACACCTTC
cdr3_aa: CASSALPGMSPDGYTF

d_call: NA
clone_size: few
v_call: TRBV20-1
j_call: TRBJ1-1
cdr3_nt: TGCAGTGCTAGTCCCTCCTTGTGGGGCCGGAACACTGAAGCTTTCTTT
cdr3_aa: CSASPSLWGRNTEAFF

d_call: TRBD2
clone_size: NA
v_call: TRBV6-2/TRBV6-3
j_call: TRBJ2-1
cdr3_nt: TGTGCCAGCAGTAATCCGGGACTAGACTACAATGAGCAGTTCTTC
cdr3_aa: CASSNPGLDYNEQFF

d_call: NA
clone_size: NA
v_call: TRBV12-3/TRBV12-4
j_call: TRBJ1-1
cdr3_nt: TGTGCCAGCAAATCAGGGATAACTGAAGCTTTCTTT
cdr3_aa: CASKSGITEAFF

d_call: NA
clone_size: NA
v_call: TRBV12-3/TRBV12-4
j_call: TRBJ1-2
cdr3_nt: TGTGCCAGCAGTTCAGGGTGGTTTGGCTACACCTTC
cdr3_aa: CASSSGWFGYTF

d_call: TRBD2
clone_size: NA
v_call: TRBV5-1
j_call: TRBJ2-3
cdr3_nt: TGCGCCAGCAGCCCGGGGGGTGAAATTCATACGCAGTATTTT
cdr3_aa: CASSPGGEIHTQYF

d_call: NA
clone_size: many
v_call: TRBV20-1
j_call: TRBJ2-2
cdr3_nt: TGCAGTGCTAGAGATCGTCGGCCGATCGCGCCCGGGGAGCTGTTTTTT
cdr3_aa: CSARDRRPIAPGELFF

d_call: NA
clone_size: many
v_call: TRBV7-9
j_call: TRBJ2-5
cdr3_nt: TGTGCCAGCAGCTTAGAGACCCAGTACTTC
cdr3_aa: CASSLETQYF

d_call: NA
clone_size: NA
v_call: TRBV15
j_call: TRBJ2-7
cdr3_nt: TGTGCCACCAGCACCCAGGTGGGAGAGCAGTACTTC
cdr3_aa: CATSTQVGEQYF

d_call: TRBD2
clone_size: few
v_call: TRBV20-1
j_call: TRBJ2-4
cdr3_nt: TGCAGTGCAAGGACTAGCGGGAGTTACATTCAGTACTTC
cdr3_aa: CSARTSGSYIQYF

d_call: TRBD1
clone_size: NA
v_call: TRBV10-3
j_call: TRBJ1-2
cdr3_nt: TGTGCCATCAGTCTGACAGGGTTTGGCTACACCTTC
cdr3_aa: CAISLTGFGYTF

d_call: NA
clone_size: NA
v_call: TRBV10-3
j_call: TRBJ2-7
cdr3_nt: TGTGCCATCTTTGAGCCGAGCTCCTACGAGCAGTACTTC
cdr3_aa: CAIFEPSSYEQYF

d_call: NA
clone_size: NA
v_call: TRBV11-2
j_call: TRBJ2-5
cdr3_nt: TGTGCCAGCAGCTTATTAGAAGTTGGGACCCAGTACTTC
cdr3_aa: CASSLLEVGTQYF

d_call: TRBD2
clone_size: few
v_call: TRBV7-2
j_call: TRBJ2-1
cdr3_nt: TGTGCCAGCAGCTTAGGCGGGAGGGGCGCCAATGAGCAGTTCTTC
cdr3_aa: CASSLGGRGANEQFF

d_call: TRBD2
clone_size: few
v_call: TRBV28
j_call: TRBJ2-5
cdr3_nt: TGTGCCAGCAGTTTATTGGGGGAGGGCCAAGAGACCCAGTACTTC
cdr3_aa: CASSLLGEGQETQYF

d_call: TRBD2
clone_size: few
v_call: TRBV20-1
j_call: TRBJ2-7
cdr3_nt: TGCAGTGCTAGAACAGAGCGGGGGGTTGCCTACGAGCAGTACTTC
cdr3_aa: CSARTERGVAYEQYF

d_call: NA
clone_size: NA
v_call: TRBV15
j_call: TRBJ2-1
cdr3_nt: TGTGCCACCAGCAGTCTCCGGCTTGAGCAGTTCTTC
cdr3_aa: CATSSLRLEQFF

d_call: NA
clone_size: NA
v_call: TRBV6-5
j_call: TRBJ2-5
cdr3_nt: TGTGCCAGCAGTTACTCGCCGGGGGGCATAGAGACCCAGTACTTC
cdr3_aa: CASSYSPGGIETQYF

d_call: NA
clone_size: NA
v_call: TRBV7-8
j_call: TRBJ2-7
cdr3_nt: TGTGCCAGCAGCTTAGAGTGGGGGGCAAAGAACGAGCAGTACTTC
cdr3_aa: CASSLEWGAKNEQYF

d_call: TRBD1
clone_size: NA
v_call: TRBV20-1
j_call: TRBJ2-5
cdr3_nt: TGCAGTGCTCCCCCGACAGGGGTCGAGACCCAGTACTTC
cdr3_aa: CSAPPTGVETQYF

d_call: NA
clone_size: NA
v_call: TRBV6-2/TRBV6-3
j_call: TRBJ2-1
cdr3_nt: TGTGCCAGCAGTTACAACTACTACAATGAGCAGTTCTTC
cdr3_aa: CASSYNYYNEQFF

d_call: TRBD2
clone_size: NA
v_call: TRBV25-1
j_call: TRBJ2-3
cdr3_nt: TGTGCCAGCAGTTCGGGGGGGGGGCGCCCAGATACGCAGTATTTT
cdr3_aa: CASSSGGGRPDTQYF